This T cell receptor beta chain was sequenced during a study of human T cells and chemical hapten exposure. Study overall: Weekly administration of diphenylcyclopropenone to the scalp of patients continued throughout the approximately 25-week study. Whole-study results and caveats: There were significantly more large CDR3 similarity clusters among expanded TCRs than among controls.

The V end was cut by 3 bases, the J end by 6 bases, with 12 bases between. This CDR3 has 13 amino acids. The germline gives CDR1 SEHNR, CDR2 FQNEAQ (reference sequence). As for this clonotype: Antigen unknown.

This sample's time point: patch test 1, 2 weeks after DPC sensitization. The treatment here: therapeutic diphenylcyclopropenone sensitization with weekly scalp DPC. The total RNA was obtained from whole blood that was not fractionated. TCRdb reprocessed the RACE reads via MiXCR and lists one record per CDR3 protein. The table includes around 76,000 distinct CDR3 sequences, around 11% detected once. The rearrangement links TRBV7-9 to TRBJ2-7; D perhaps matches TRBD1 (5 bases). Sequenced material: whole blood, taken in connection with sensitization to the hapten diphenylcyclopropenone (DPC). The TCR was taken from a woman aged 60-75 years with alopecia areata. Some clones in this sample may be carry-over from other donors' samples. In DNA, the CDR3 is TGTGCCAGCAGCTTCCCAACTGGGGCCGAGCAGTACTTC. Protein sequence: CASSFPTGAEQYF.